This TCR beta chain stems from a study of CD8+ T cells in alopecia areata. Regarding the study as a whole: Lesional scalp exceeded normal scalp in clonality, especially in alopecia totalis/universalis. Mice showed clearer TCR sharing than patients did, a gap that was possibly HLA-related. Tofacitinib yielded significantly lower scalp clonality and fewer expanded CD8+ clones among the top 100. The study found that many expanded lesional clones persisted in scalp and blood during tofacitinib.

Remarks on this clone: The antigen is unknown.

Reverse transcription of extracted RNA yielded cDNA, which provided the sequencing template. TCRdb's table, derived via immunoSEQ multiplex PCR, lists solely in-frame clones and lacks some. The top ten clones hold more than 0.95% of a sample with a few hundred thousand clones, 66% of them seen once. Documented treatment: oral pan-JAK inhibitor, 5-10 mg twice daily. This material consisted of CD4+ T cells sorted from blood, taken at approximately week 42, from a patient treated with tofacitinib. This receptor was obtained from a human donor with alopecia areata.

The CDR3, as DNA: TGTGCCAGCAGCCGGACAGGGAATCGAGATGAGACCCAGTACTTC. This codes for CASSRTGNRDETQYF. V gene TRBV5-6 combines with J gene TRBJ2-5; 8 bases match TRBD1. CDR1 SGHDT and CDR2 YYEEEE come from the germline V gene. The CDR3 length is 15 residues. J was trimmed by 5 bases and V by 4 bases; bases with no gene match: 10.